This T cell receptor beta chain was observed in a study of blood T cell repertoires in COVID-19. For the study at large: COVID-19 samples from acute and convalescent phases originated in the United States, Italy and Spain. The cDNA or gDNA used as material had been derived from T cells, B-cell-depleted T cells, or PBMCs.

As processed by the authors: Amplification with reference gene primers provided the estimates of nucleated cell counts. Clones were sequenced by immunoSEQ multiplex PCR, and TCRdb holds only the in-frame ones, with some missing. The V and J calls and clone size are taken from that table; D and trimming were inferred from the DNA. The table has some 96,000 clones, around four fifths seen once; the top ten hold over 10%. CDR3 length: 13 amino acids. Germline CDR1 is ENHRY and CDR2 is SYGVKD. The junction had 3 bases not matched to a gene; V was cut back by 6 bases and J by 3 bases. Sequenced: peripheral blood. The sequence was collected from a woman aged 70-85 years with acute or convalescent COVID-19. This sequence joins TRBV10-3 and TRBJ2-3; 7 bases line up with TRBD1. Written as DNA, the CDR3 is TGTGCCATCAGAGGGACAGAAACAGATACGCAGTATTTT. It is translated as CAIRGTETDTQYF.